This TCR beta chain was sequenced during a study of beta chain features in type 1 diabetes. The wider study: Cells sorted and examined across all samples totaled over 95 million. Notes on the study in general: Shortening of TCRB CDR3s, moderate but significant, appeared in all four CD4+ subsets of Type 1 diabetes patients. Sequencing used cDNA, and cells with high TCR expression could therefore be over-represented.

TCRB transcripts that were expressed got sequenced, as all of the isolated RNA had been reverse transcribed. TCRdb keeps only in-frame clones here, not all; method: immunoSEQ multiplex PCR. The sample yields 130,000 to 150,000 clones, 6.9% seen once. This clone has just a few counts. The antigen is undetermined. Per the germline V gene, CDR1 is KGHSH and CDR2 is LQKENI. The CDR3 has 15 residues. Germline trimming cut 4 bases from V and 5 bases from J; bases unmatched to any gene: 7. Sequenced input: central memory CD4+ T cells from blood. The clonotype comes from a woman under 40 in good health. The chain links TRBV18 to TRBJ1-4; 7 bases are a match to TRBD1. Written as DNA, the CDR3 is TGTGCCAGCTCACTAACCGGGACAGAAAATGAAAAACTGTTTTTT. Protein sequence: CASSLTGTENEKLFF.